This T cell receptor (beta chain) is from a study of shared clonotypes between healthy human individuals. Whole-study results and caveats: Researchers found naive subsets generally carried larger estimated richness than memory subsets.

Donation came from healthy HIV-negative adults that had no recent acute infections or vaccinations. Naive CD45RA+ and memory CD45RA-negative subsets were split from CD4+ cells. Only in-frame clones appear in the TCRdb table, and some are missing; sequencing was by immunoSEQ multiplex PCR. The sample includes 2 million or so clones, 85% to 95% of them seen just once. Trimming cost V 0 bases and J 2 bases, with 8 bases left between them. The CDR3 is 14 residues long. Germline CDR1 and CDR2: SGHRS and YFSETQ. About this clone: Its antigen is unknown. Within the sample, other DNA sequences also encode this same CDR3.

Source material: naive CD4+ T cells sorted from blood. Documented subset: CD45RA+ positively selected. The chain uses TRBV5-1 and TRBJ2-5, with D possibly matching TRBD1 (6 bases). The origin of this receptor is a young man in good health. The CDR3 loop is CASSLGGQQETQYF. The CDR3 coding sequence is TGCGCCAGCAGCTTGGGGGGACAACAAGAGACCCAGTACTTC.